This TCR beta chain was found in a study of blood T cell repertoires in COVID-19. Study information: The cDNA or gDNA used as material had been derived from T cells, B-cell-depleted T cells, or PBMCs.

CDR1 SGHDN and CDR2 FVKESK come from the germline V gene. CDR3 length: 21 residues. Between the trimmed V and J ends, which lost 1 base and 1 base, there was a span of 26 bases. The table lists this clone with a count of one. Method: immunoSEQ multiplex PCR; TCRdb's copy keeps in-frame clones and lacks some. Of 100,000 to 120,000 clones listed, 76% are singletons. The specimen was peripheral blood. The chain employs TRBV14 and TRBJ2-1; possibly TRBD2 for D (5 bases). This TCR came from a woman of 80 years or more with acute or convalescent COVID-19. As DNA, the CDR3 is TGTGCCAGCAGCCAAGGGTTAGGAGGCCTTGCGTTGTACGGATCCTACAATGAGCAGTTCTTC. This sequence encodes CASSQGLGGLALYGSYNEQFF.